Here is one T cell receptor beta chain with its context. This clone has a single count. It has no known antigen specificity. The input lacks base qualities; no much larger clone sits a single base away. The entry originates in a study of T cell changes during pregnancy in multiple sclerosis (dated by TCRdb to the late 2010s). About the study as a whole: In women with multiple sclerosis, the researchers looked at how the T cell repertoire shifted as pregnancy progressed.

Preparation of the library involved the immunoSEQ multiplex PCR assay. The clones in this table, taken by TCRdb from immuneACCESS, are in-frame only. Not every clone is retained; where verified, under half of the shortfall comes from an unresolved V gene, and the cause of the rest is unknown. This sample is represented by 45,000 to 50,000 clones; roughly 93% of them were singletons. Around 4% of the sample comes from the top ten. V is shortened by 4 bases, J by 2 bases, and the region joining them spans 15 bases. CDR1 LGHNA and CDR2 YNFKEQ are derived from the germline V gene. The CDR3 holds 15 amino acids from the cysteine to the phenylalanine. Only CDR3 DNA remains: 45 bases, in frame from the first base.

This specimen was CD8+ T cells from peripheral blood mononuclear cells, taken in the first trimester of pregnancy. This sequence originates from a female donor with multiple sclerosis, enrolled in a pregnancy study. The rearrangement combines TRBV4-2 with TRBJ2-7, and the D gene may be TRBD1, 6 bases matching. The CDR3 sequence is CASSPYRQATYEQYF. The DNA sequence reads TGTGCCAGCAGCCCTTACCGACAGGCCACCTACGAGCAGTACTTC.